The source of this T cell receptor (beta chain) is a study of cytomegalovirus exposure and HLA in healthy donors. The V and J ends lost 3 bases and 0 bases respectively, with 15 bases between them. The germline V gene encodes CDR1 LGHNA and CDR2 YSLEER. CDR3 length equals 16 residues. Points from the study as a whole: Most TCR sequences proved rare, with some public TCRs found in many donors. The study labeled more than 150 TCR beta chains cytomegalovirus-associated.

This clone has only one observation. Its antigen is currently unknown. Libraries were prepared by immunoSEQ multiplex PCR; TCRdb keeps only in-frame clonotypes and omits some of them. The sample yields roughly 49,000 clones, 94% seen once. The chain couples TRBV4-3 to TRBJ2-7, with D possibly being TRBD1 (6 bases). The receptor's source is a woman aged 18-29 years in good health and CMV-seropositive. Material for sequencing was PBMCs. The DNA of the CDR3 is TGCGCCAGCAGCCACGCGGCGACGGACAGCTCCTACGAGCAGTACTTC. Translated, it gives CASSHAATDSSYEQYF.